One and the same sample provided the 15 T cell receptor beta chains below, sequenced in a study of blood T cell repertoires in COVID-19. Profiling relied on immunoSEQ multiplex PCR, and the TCRdb table lists in-frame clones only, not all of them. The sample lists over 150,000 clones, roughly 84% occurring once. The sample comprised PBMCs or T cells enriched from blood (not recorded which). The source is a woman between 45 and 60 years old who had recovered from COVID-19.

J is TRBJ2-1 and V is TRBV4-3, with TRBD2 matching over 14 bases. V gave up 5 bases and J gave up 7 bases; unmatched junction bases: 7. The germline CDR1 and CDR2 sequences are LGHNA and YSLEER. This CDR3 region has 16 residues. CDR3 in amino acids: CASSRGLAGGRNEQFF. The CDR3 DNA sequence: TGCGCCAGCAGCAGAGGACTAGCGGGAGGTAGGAATGAGCAGTTCTTC.

V usage is TRBV7-2 and J usage is TRBJ2-3; D possibly corresponds to TRBD2 (6 bases). Trimming took 6 bases from V and 1 from J, leaving 11 bases between them. The germline CDR1 and CDR2 sequences are SGHTA and FQGNSA. The CDR3 length is 14 residues. The CDR3 bases are TGTGCCAGCAGTCCCGGGACTCGCACAGATACGCAGTATTTT. Amino acids: CASSPGTRTDTQYF.

Comments on this clone: Mismatch with germline at one junction end may stem from a read error. The CDR3 coding sequence is TGTGCTAGCACCACCAGGGGGGACTCCGGGCCCTATGGCTACACCTTC. Protein product: CASTTRGDSGPYGYTF. The gene calls are TRBV7-7 and TRBJ1-2, with 7 bases aligning to TRBD1. The CDR3 extends over 16 amino acids. CDR1 is SSHAT, CDR2 FNYEAQ, per germline (reference sequence).

This sequence joins TRBV19 and TRBJ2-1, with 11 bases aligning to TRBD2. This CDR3 spans 16 amino acids. Trimming took 0 bases from V and 9 from J; bases not matched to a gene: 7. Per the germline V gene, CDR1 is LNHDA and CDR2 is SQIVND (reference sequence). The DNA for the CDR3 is TGTGCCAGTAGTATAGACTCGGGACTAGCGGCCGGTGAGCAGTTCTTC. It codes for CASSIDSGLAAGEQFF.

The chain is built from TRBV19 and TRBJ1-4; 7 positions agree with TRBD1. Per germline, CDR1 LNHDA and CDR2 SQIVND (reference sequence). Trimming cost V 3 bases and J 8 bases; bases outside gene matches: 6. This CDR3 is 14 amino acids long. The CDR3 reads CASSITGVQEKLFF. The CDR3 DNA reads as TGTGCCAGTAGTATCACAGGGGTACAGGAAAAACTGTTTTTT.

The chain recombines TRBV28 with TRBJ1-4, with D tentatively TRBD1 (6 bases). The germline CDR1 and CDR2 sequences are MDHEN and SYDVKM. The CDR3 sequence is 16 residues long. The ends were cut back, 6 bases at V and 7 bases at J, with 21 bases in the middle. CDR3 amino acids: CASSPMEFTGIEKLFF. CDR3 nucleotide sequence: TGTGCCAGCAGCCCCATGGAGTTCACAGGGATTGAAAAACTGTTTTTT.

The chain recombines TRBV5-1 with TRBJ2-3; D is unresolved. The CDR3 sequence is 16 residues long. Germline CDR1 is SGHRS and CDR2 is YFSETQ. V was shortened by 0 bases and J by 1 base, with 12 bases between the two germline ends. The CDR3 nucleotides read TGCGCCAGCAGCTTGGCCCCCTCGGAGCGCACAGATACGCAGTATTTT. Translated: CASSLAPSERTDTQYF.

The rearrangement links TRBV6-5 to TRBJ2-7, with a weak D call TRBD1 (6 bases). The V gene lost 5 bases and the J gene lost 0 bases, with 8 bases spanning the gap. In germline, CDR1 is MNHEY, CDR2 SVGAGI. This CDR3 region has 13 residues. The CDR3 region is CASSPQGSYEQYF. The CDR3, as DNA: TGTGCCAGCAGTCCACAGGGCTCCTACGAGCAGTACTTC.

The chain is built from TRBV6-5 and TRBJ2-7; TRBD2 matches at 7 bases. The germline V gene has CDR1 MNHEY and CDR2 SVGAGI. The ends lost 5 bases at V and 6 bases at J; junction bases unmatched: 10. The CDR3 covers 14 residues. In nucleotides, the CDR3 is TGTGCCAGCAGTCGACGACTAGCTAAGGGCGAGCAGTACTTC. Translating gives CASSRRLAKGEQYF.

The chain recombines TRBV6-5 with TRBJ2-2; 7 bases match TRBD1. The CDR3 contains 15 residues. Germline CDR1 is MNHEY and CDR2 is SVGAGI. V gave up 6 bases and J gave up 2 bases; unmatched junction bases: 6. Here the CDR3 reads CASRPGQLNTGELFF. CDR3 DNA: TGTGCCAGCAGACCGGGACAGTTAAACACCGGGGAGCTGTTTTTT.

There are a few counts of this clone. V is TRBV4-3 and J is TRBJ2-6; perhaps TRBD1 as D (6 bases). CDR1 is LGHNA, CDR2 YSLEER, per germline. There are 16 residues in the CDR3. Trimming removed 0 bases from V and 2 bases from J, with 8 bases in between. CDR3 sequence (DNA): TGCGCCAGCAGCCAAGAAGGGGGAACTGGGGCCAACGTCCTGACTTTC. Protein sequence: CASSQEGGTGANVLTF.

The genes are TRBV28 and TRBJ2-1, with 8 bases aligning to TRBD2. The ends lost 7 bases at V and 4 bases at J; junction bases unmatched: 12. This CDR3 contains 16 residues. CDR1 is MDHEN and CDR2 is SYDVKM in the germline V gene. CDR3 DNA sequence: TGTGCCAGCACTCAAAGAGGAGCGGGAGCATACAATGAGCAGTTCTTC. It yields the protein CASTQRGAGAYNEQFF.

The chain uses TRBV25-1 and TRBJ1-6; tentatively, D is TRBD1 (6 bases). This CDR3 region has 14 residues. The germline CDR1 and CDR2 sequences are MGHDK and SYGVNS. The V end lost 5 bases, the J end lost 9 bases, and 14 bases lay between the germline ends. The CDR3 region is CASSYGQGTSPLHF. The CDR3 bases are TGTGCCAGCAGTTACGGGCAGGGGACTTCACCCCTCCACTTT.

The chain has TRBV11-2 and TRBJ2-4; tentative D call: TRBD1 (5 bases). V was trimmed by 0 bases and J by 8 bases, leaving 14 bases between them. The CDR3 is 15 amino acids. CDR1 SGHAT and CDR2 FQNNGV come from the germline V gene. CDR3 sequence: CASSLDGVRADIQYF. The CDR3 nucleotides read TGTGCCAGCAGCTTAGACGGCGTCAGGGCAGACATTCAGTACTTC.

The chain joins TRBV28 to TRBJ2-1, with 8 bases identical to TRBD1. V lost 3 bases, J lost 13 bases, and 11 bases stayed unmatched. Germline-derived CDR1 and CDR2 are MDHEN and SYDVKM. The CDR3 consists of 14 residues. CDR3 DNA sequence: TGTGCCAGCAGTTTTCCGGACAGGGAATTGGTACAGTTCTTC. This sequence encodes CASSFPDRELVQFF.